This T cell receptor (beta chain) was obtained from a study of beta chain features in type 1 diabetes. The V gene end was trimmed by 2 bases and the J gene end by 4 bases; junction bases not matched to a gene: 3. Germline V gene lookup returns CDR1 MNHEY and CDR2 SMNVEV (reference sequence). The CDR3 covers 14 residues. General study findings and limits: Moderately but significantly shorter TCRB CDR3s were found in Type 1 diabetes patients in all four CD4+ subsets.

In the case of this clone: What it binds is not known.

Sequenced material consisted of expressed TCRB transcripts (all of the isolated RNA was reverse transcribed). There were 3.5 million or so reads on average in the naive, central memory and regulatory T cell samples. The protocol was immunoSEQ multiplex PCR, while the TCRdb copy is restricted to in-frame clones and leaves out a portion. The sample has some 250,000 clones, 11% to 15% seen once; the top ten hold approximately 0.021%. Every participating donor gave one draw, a heparinised blood sample averaging roughly 100 mL. A sort by CD45RO/CCR7/CD25/CD127/CD95/CD27 yielded CD4+ naive, central memory, regulatory and stem cell-like memory cells.

Sequenced: naive CD4+ T cells from blood. The V and J genes are TRBV27 and TRBJ2-7; 9 nucleotides match TRBD1. This receptor was obtained from a man aged 25-40 years with type 1 diabetes. CDR3 loop: CASSLGTGRYEQYF. The DNA of the CDR3 is TGTGCCAGCAGTTTAGGGACAGGGCGGTACGAGCAGTACTTC.